This entry lists 31 T cell receptor beta chains sequenced from one sample in a study of response to subunit inactivated influenza vaccine. MiXCR, run by TCRdb on the RT-PCR reads, gives a single entry per CDR3 protein. This sample has a few hundred thousand distinct CDR3 sequences, with 20% to 25% found just once. The sample in question was PBMCs from blood, obtained 21 months after vaccination. These receptors originate from a man aged 50 to 69 who received an inactivated influenza vaccine.

This clonotype was seen many times. V gene TRBV7-9 combines with J gene TRBJ1-1; D gene uncertain. Germline loops: CDR1 SEHNR, CDR2 FQNEAQ (reference sequence). The CDR3 runs 12 residues. Trimming pared 2 bases from V and 11 bases from J, leaving 12 bases between. The CDR3 is CASSLNVGWAFF. CDR3 nucleotides: TGTGCCAGCAGCTTAAATGTGGGTTGGGCTTTCTTT.

This clonotype was recorded at least ten times. The V gene is TRBV7-6, the J gene TRBJ2-2, with D hard to call. The CDR3 length is 13 residues. The germline V gene encodes CDR1 SGHVS and CDR2 FNYEAQ. The V and J ends lost 1 base and 6 bases respectively, with 6 bases between them. Here the CDR3 DNA reads TGTGCCAGCAGCTTAGGTCGGGCCGGGGAGCTGTTTTTT. Protein product: CASSLGRAGELFF.

The chain is built from TRBV27 and TRBJ2-2; 10 positions agree with TRBD2. The germline V gene encodes CDR1 MNHEY and CDR2 SMNVEV (reference sequence). The CDR3 is 14 amino acids. Trimming took 7 bases from V and 6 from J; bases not matched to a gene: 5. CDR3 DNA sequence: TGTGCCAGCATGGCTAGCGGGAGATCCGGGGAGCTGTTTTTT. Protein: CASMASGRSGELFF.

This clonotype came up a few times. The chain is built from TRBV5-1 and TRBJ2-7; no reliable D call. Trimming shortened V by 6 bases and J by 5 bases, and 15 bases separated the two germline ends. This CDR3 region has 13 residues. Germline loops: CDR1 SGHRS, CDR2 YFSETQ. Here the CDR3 reads CASTRSRAHEQYF. The DNA for the CDR3 is TGCGCCAGCACACGGAGCCGCGCCCACGAGCAGTACTTC.

Only a few counts were recorded for this clonotype. CDR3 bases: TGCAGCGTTAAGATGCAGGGGGCCACTGAAGCTTTCTTT. Amino acid sequence: CSVKMQGATEAFF. The chain is built from TRBV29-1 and TRBJ1-1, with 8 bases matching TRBD1. The V gene's germline CDR1 is SQVTM and CDR2 ANQGSEA. V was clipped by 5 bases and J by 4 bases; unmatched bases: 6. The CDR3 covers 13 residues.

This chain joins TRBV6-5 and TRBJ1-5; possible D gene TRBD1, 5 bases. In germline, CDR1 is MNHEY, CDR2 SVGAGI. V lost 4 bases to trimming and J lost 5 bases, with 15 bases between them. The CDR3 loop spans 15 amino acids. Written as DNA, the CDR3 is TGTGCCAGCAGTTCCAGGGCTGGGGTGCATCAGCCCCAGCATTTT. This encodes CASSSRAGVHQPQHF.

This clonotype was counted only a few times. V gene TRBV7-8 combines with J gene TRBJ1-2; D remains unclear. V lost 4 bases to trimming and J lost 8 bases, with 17 bases between them. The length of the CDR3 is 14 residues. Per germline, CDR1 SGHVS and CDR2 FQNEAQ. The DNA of the CDR3 is TGTGCCAGCAGCTATAACTTTCTTTTGGGAGGCTACACCTTC. This codes for CASSYNFLLGGYTF. The entire variable domain, with the rest obtained from reference TRBV7-8 and TRBJ1-2, is as follows: GAGVSQSPRYKVAKRGQDVALRCDPISGHVSLFWYQQALGQGPEFLTYFQNEAQLDKSGLPSDRFFAERPEGSVSTLKIQRTQQEDSAVYLCASSYNFLLGGYTFGSGTRLTVV.

This clonotype has just a few counts. J is TRBJ1-1 and V is TRBV28; the D gene is possibly TRBD1 (5 bases). The germline gives CDR1 MDHEN, CDR2 SYDVKM. The V end lost 1 base, the J end lost 4 bases, and 13 bases lay between the germline ends. The CDR3 loop spans 15 amino acids. The CDR3 DNA sequence: TGTGCCAGCAGTTTATTGGGGGGGGAGAGCACTGAAGCTTTCTTT. Translation gives CASSLLGGESTEAFF.

Written as DNA, the CDR3 is TGTGCCAGCAGTTACTACGTAGGGGCGAACACCATATATTTT. This translates into CASSYYVGANTIYF. The rearrangement uses TRBV6-5 and TRBJ1-3; tentative D call: TRBD1 (5 bases). The V and J ends lost 1 base and 7 bases respectively, with 11 bases between them. The CDR3 contains 14 residues. Germline CDR1 is MNHEY and CDR2 is SVGAGI.

The CDR3 DNA reads TGTGCCAGCAGTTTAACACAGAACTTTTACAATGAGCAGTTCTTC. Translation: CASSLTQNFYNEQFF. The rearrangement uses TRBV28 and TRBJ2-1, with D unresolved. The V end lost 2 bases, the J end lost 4 bases, and 12 bases lay between the germline ends. In germline, CDR1 is MDHEN, CDR2 SYDVKM. The CDR3 is 15 amino acids.

The chain is built from TRBV7-2 and TRBJ2-3; D gene ambiguous. The germline V gene has CDR1 SGHTA and CDR2 FQGNSA. This CDR3 spans 13 amino acids. V was shortened by 3 bases and J by 4 bases, with 8 bases between the two germline ends. The CDR3 region is CASSFSRPDTQYF. The CDR3 bases are TGTGCCAGCAGCTTCTCCAGGCCAGATACGCAGTATTTT. The whole variable domain, remainder taken from reference TRBV7-2 and TRBJ2-3, is GAGVSQSPSNKVTEKGKDVELRCDPISGHTALYWYRQSLGQGLEFLIYFQGNSAPDKSGLPSDRFSAERTGGSVSTLTIQRTQQEDSAVYLCASSFSRPDTQYFGPGTRLTVL.

The chain uses TRBV15 and TRBJ1-6; TRBD1 aligns across 7 bases. Trimming removed 3 bases from V and 6 bases from J; junction bases left unmatched: 2. Germline lookup yields CDR1 LNHNV and CDR2 YYDKDF (reference sequence). The CDR3 is made up of 14 amino acids. This chain's CDR3 is CATSSGQANSPLHF. The CDR3 coding sequence is TGTGCCACCAGCAGCGGACAGGCTAATTCACCCCTCCACTTT.

The chain couples TRBV20-1 to TRBJ1-2, with TRBD1 matching 8 bases. From germline, CDR1 is DFQATT and CDR2 SNEGSKA (reference sequence). The trim removed 6 bases at V and 4 bases at J, leaving 4 bases unmatched. The length of the CDR3 is 12 residues. The CDR3 sequence: CSAKTGAYGYTF. CDR3 bases: TGCAGTGCAAAGACAGGGGCCTATGGCTACACCTTC.

The rearrangement joins TRBV20-1 to TRBJ1-6; D gene unclear. The germline CDR1 and CDR2 sequences are DFQATT and SNEGSKA (reference sequence). The V end was cut by 2 bases, the J end by 5 bases, with 19 bases between. This CDR3 comprises 17 residues. CDR3 coding DNA: TGCAGTGCTAGACCCCCGGGGAGGCTGCTGGATAATTCACCCCTCCACTTT. Encoded protein: CSARPPGRLLDNSPLHF.

This clonotype has a handful of counts. CDR3 residues: CASSYTGTGVALAKNIQYF. In nucleotides, the CDR3 is TGTGCCAGCAGTTACACCGGGACAGGGGTAGCATTGGCCAAAAACATTCAGTACTTC. The chain couples TRBV6-5 to TRBJ2-4; 10 nucleotides align to TRBD1. This CDR3 has 19 residues. From germline, CDR1 is MNHEY and CDR2 SVGAGI. V was clipped by 2 bases and J by 1 base; unmatched bases: 11.

The J gene is TRBJ1-1, the V gene TRBV11-1; 9 nucleotides align to TRBD1. The germline gives CDR1 SGHAT, CDR2 FQDESV (reference sequence). The length of the CDR3 is 20 residues. V trimming: 1 base; J trimming: 1 base; junction bases outside the gene matches: 16. CDR3 sequence (DNA): TGTGCCAGCAGCTTAGGGGGGACAGGGAGGGTAACGATGAAGAACACTGAAGCTTTCTTT. It specifies CASSLGGTGRVTMKNTEAFF.

The chain has TRBV5-6 and TRBJ2-7, with no clear D. Germline V gives CDR1 SGHDT, CDR2 YYEEEE. Trimming removed 0 bases from V and 2 bases from J, with 6 bases in between. CDR3 length equals 13 residues. The CDR3, as DNA: TGTGCCAGCAGCTTGGCGGAGACCTACGAGCAGTACTTC. Its translation: CASSLAETYEQYF.

This clonotype was seen only a few times. The V gene is TRBV5-1, the J gene TRBJ2-1, with 12 bases fitting TRBD2. Germline trimming cut 1 base from V and 5 bases from J; bases unmatched to any gene: 16. This CDR3 spans 20 amino acids. Germline CDR1 reads SGHRS; CDR2 reads YFSETQ. The CDR3 loop reads CASSLWTSGVGPRPNNEQFF. The DNA for the CDR3 is TGCGCCAGCAGCTTGTGGACTAGCGGGGTCGGCCCCCGCCCCAACAATGAGCAGTTCTTC.

This clonotype has a handful of counts. A much larger clone lies a single base off, so this may be a read error. The chain carries TRBV7-6 and TRBJ2-1; 9 nucleotides line up with TRBD2. This CDR3 is 19 amino acids long. Germline loops: CDR1 SGHVS, CDR2 FNYEAQ. The ends lost 5 bases at V and 1 base at J; junction bases unmatched: 15. The CDR3 protein is CASSPSLGGGGSSYNEQFF. The DNA of the CDR3 is TGTGCCAGCAGCCCGAGCCTTGGCGGGGGGGGCAGTTCCTACAATGAGCAGTTCTTC.

The chain combines TRBV7-6 with TRBJ2-7; the D is unclear. Germline loops: CDR1 SGHVS, CDR2 FNYEAQ. V gave up 5 bases and J gave up 12 bases, with 26 bases separating them. CDR3 size: 15 residues. CDR3 DNA: TGTGCCAGCAGCCCCTCACCAGTACCCGCTCTCGTCCCGTACTTC. Translating gives CASSPSPVPALVPYF.

There are a few counts of this clonotype. Relative to the germline gene, one junction end is altered; a read error may explain this. V usage is TRBV5-5 and J usage is TRBJ2-2, with 7 nucleotides matching TRBD1. The CDR3 sequence is 16 residues long. Per germline, CDR1 SGHKS and CDR2 YYEKEE (reference sequence). CDR3 bases: TGTGCCAGCAGCTTTTCAGGGGGTGAGATCACCGGGGAGCTGTCTTTT. Translated, it gives CASSFSGGEITGELSF.

This clonotype was detected a few times. The rearrangement links TRBV6-2 or TRBV6-3 to TRBJ1-5; TRBD1 matches 7 bases. The J segment lost 6 bases and the V segment lost 2 bases, leaving 4 bases of the junction unmatched. Germline loops: CDR1 MNHEY, CDR2 SVGEGT. The CDR3 sequence is 14 residues long. The CDR3 nucleotides are TGTGCCAGCAGTTACCCGACAGGGCGTCAGCCCCAGCATTTT. Its translation: CASSYPTGRQPQHF.

This clonotype occurred a few times. This chain uses TRBV7-8 with TRBJ1-3; D uncertain. Germline V gives CDR1 SGHVS, CDR2 FQNEAQ. The germline V and J ends were trimmed by 6 bases and 0 bases, with 12 bases remaining between them. This CDR3 contains 15 residues. This chain's CDR3 is CASSHQRISGNTIYF. CDR3 in DNA: TGTGCCAGCAGTCATCAACGGATCTCTGGAAACACCATATATTTT.

The genes are TRBV5-1 and TRBJ2-7, with TRBD1 as a possible D gene (6 bases). Germline CDR1 reads SGHRS; CDR2 reads YFSETQ. The CDR3 consists of 14 residues. V was shortened by 4 bases and J by 3 bases, with 14 bases between the two germline ends. CDR3 nucleotides: TGCGCCAGCAGCCGGTCGGGACAAGTCTACGAGCAGTACTTC. Its translation: CASSRSGQVYEQYF. The whole variable domain, remainder taken from reference TRBV5-1 and TRBJ2-7, is KAGVTQTPRYLIKTRGQQVTLSCSPISGHRSVSWYQQTPGQGLQFLFEYFSETQRNKGNFPGRFSGRQFSNSRSEMNVSTLELGDSALYLCASSRSGQVYEQYFGPGTRLTVT.

This clonotype has only a few counts. The rearrangement joins TRBV12-3 or TRBV12-4 to TRBJ1-4; D remains ambiguous. This CDR3 region has 11 residues. V was trimmed by 2 bases and J by 8 bases, leaving 3 bases between them. CDR3 DNA: TGTGCCAGCAGTTTAAAAGAAAAACTGTTTTTT. This codes for CASSLKEKLFF.

The chain couples TRBV3-1 to TRBJ2-1; TRBD2 agrees at 8 bases. The length of the CDR3 is 16 residues. Germline CDR1 LGHDT, CDR2 YNNKEL (reference sequence). Germline trimming cut 1 base from V and 7 bases from J; bases unmatched to any gene: 9. CDR3 sequence reads: CASSQVRGGLENEQFF. CDR3 coding DNA: TGTGCCAGCAGCCAAGTCCGGGGGGGCCTTGAGAATGAGCAGTTCTTC.

This sequence joins TRBV7-8 and TRBJ1-1, with D unclear. Germline CDR1 is SGHVS and CDR2 is FQNEAQ. The CDR3 is 13 amino acids. The V end was cut by 7 bases, the J end by 4 bases, with 13 bases between. CDR3 region: CASTLALGTEAFF. In DNA form, the CDR3 reads TGTGCCAGCACATTGGCTTTGGGCACTGAAGCTTTCTTT.

This clonotype was detected only a few times. The CDR3 is CASSLGQKGTGAFF. The CDR3 DNA is TGTGCCAGCAGCCTCGGACAGAAGGGCACTGGGGCTTTCTTT. This sequence joins TRBV3-1 and TRBJ1-1; possibly TRBD1 for D (6 bases). CDR3 length: 14 residues. Looked up from germline, CDR1 is LGHDT and CDR2 is YNNKEL (reference sequence). The germline V and J ends were trimmed by 4 bases and 11 bases, with 20 bases remaining between them.

This clonotype was seen only a few times. J is TRBJ2-7 and V is TRBV20-1; TRBD2 matches 7 bases. This CDR3 is 16 amino acids long. The trim removed 4 bases at V and 4 bases at J, leaving 16 bases unmatched. The germline V gene has CDR1 DFQATT and CDR2 SNEGSKA (reference sequence). CDR3 residues: CSATYLRDYYKYEQYF. DNA for the CDR3: TGCAGTGCTACCTACCTTCGGGACTACTACAAATACGAGCAGTACTTC.

The chain recombines TRBV10-1 with TRBJ2-7, with D perhaps matching TRBD1 (6 bases). Per germline, CDR1 WNHNN and CDR2 SYGVQD (reference sequence). V was shortened by 3 bases and J by 3 bases, with 12 bases between the two germline ends. CDR3 length equals 14 residues. The chain's CDR3 is CASSEGGRSYEQYF. The CDR3 DNA reads as TGCGCCAGCAGTGAAGGGGGACGTAGCTACGAGCAGTACTTC.

The chain joins TRBV7-2 to TRBJ1-2, with D possibly being TRBD1 (6 bases). Germline lookup yields CDR1 SGHTA and CDR2 FQGNSA. Deletions cut 4 bases from V and 0 bases from J, with 9 bases between. The CDR3 extends over 14 amino acids. In DNA form, the CDR3 reads TGTGCCAGCAGCTCAAGACAGGCTAACTATGGCTACACCTTC. Translating it yields CASSSRQANYGYTF.